This T cell receptor beta chain comes out of a study of beta chain features in type 1 diabetes. Study-level results: In patients and controls equally, PCR might favor templates that are shorter.

Per the germline V gene, CDR1 is SQVTM and CDR2 is ANQGSEA. This CDR3 spans 12 amino acids. V shed 7 bases and J shed 5 bases, with 12 bases lying between them. Expressed TCRB transcripts were sequenced, since all the RNA that had been isolated was reverse transcribed. Sequenced by immunoSEQ multiplex PCR; TCRdb stores in-frame clones only, minus some. The table has roughly 500,000 clones, about 32% seen once. Points on this clone: The antigen remains unidentified.

CD4+ naive, central memory, regulatory and stem cell-like memory subsets were isolated by sorting on CD45RO/CCR7/CD25/CD127/CD95/CD27. Purities over 98% were achieved in all sorted populations. This TCR derives from a man aged 18 to 30 in good health. The chain has TRBV29-1 and TRBJ2-1; D tentatively fits TRBD1 or TRBD2 (5 bases each). The sequencing sample was made of naive CD4+ T cells from blood. CDR3 in DNA: TGCAGCGCCTCGGTGGGGGACAATGAGCAGTTCTTC. This gives the protein CSASVGDNEQFF.